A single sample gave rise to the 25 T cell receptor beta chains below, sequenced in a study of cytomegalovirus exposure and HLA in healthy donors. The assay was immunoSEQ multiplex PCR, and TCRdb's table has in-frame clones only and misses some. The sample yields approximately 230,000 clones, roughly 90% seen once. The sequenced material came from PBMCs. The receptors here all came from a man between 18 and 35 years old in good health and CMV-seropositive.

The CDR3 region is CSVSSGNTEAFF. The CDR3 DNA sequence: TGCAGCGTATCTTCGGGGAACACTGAAGCTTTCTTT. The chain couples TRBV29-1 to TRBJ1-1, with D uncertain. V was clipped by 6 bases and J by 1 base, with 9 bases between them. Germline V gene sequence: CDR1 SQVTM, CDR2 ANQGSEA. This CDR3 region has 12 residues.

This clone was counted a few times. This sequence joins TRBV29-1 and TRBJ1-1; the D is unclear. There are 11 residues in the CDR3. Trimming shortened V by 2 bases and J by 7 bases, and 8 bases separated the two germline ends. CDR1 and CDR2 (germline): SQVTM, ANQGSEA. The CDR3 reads CSVERPHEAFF. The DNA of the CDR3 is TGCAGCGTTGAACGGCCGCATGAAGCTTTCTTT.

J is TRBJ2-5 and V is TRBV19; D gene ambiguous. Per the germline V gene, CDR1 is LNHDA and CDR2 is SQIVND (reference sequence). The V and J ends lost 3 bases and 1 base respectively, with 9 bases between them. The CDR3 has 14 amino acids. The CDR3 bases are TGTGCCAGTAGTATGGCGCAGACCCAAGAGACCCAGTACTTC. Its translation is CASSMAQTQETQYF.

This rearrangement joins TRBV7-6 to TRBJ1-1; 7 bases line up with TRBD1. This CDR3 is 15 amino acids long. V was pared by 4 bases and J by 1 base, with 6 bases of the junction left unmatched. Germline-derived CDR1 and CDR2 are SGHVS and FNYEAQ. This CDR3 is CASSSPDRPNTEAFF. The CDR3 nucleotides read TGTGCCAGCAGCTCCCCGGACAGGCCGAACACTGAAGCTTTCTTT.

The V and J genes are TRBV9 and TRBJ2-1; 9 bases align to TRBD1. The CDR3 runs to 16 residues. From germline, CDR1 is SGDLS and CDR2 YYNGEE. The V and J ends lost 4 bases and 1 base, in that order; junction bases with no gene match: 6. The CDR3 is CASSFLDRGSYNEQFF. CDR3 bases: TGTGCCAGCAGCTTTTTAGACAGGGGGTCCTACAATGAGCAGTTCTTC. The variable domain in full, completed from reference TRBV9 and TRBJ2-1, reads DSGVTQTPKHLITATGQRVTLRCSPRSGDLSVYWYQQSLDQGLQFLIQYYNGEERAKGNILERFSAQQFPDLHSELNLSSLELGDSALYFCASSFLDRGSYNEQFFGPGTRLTVL.

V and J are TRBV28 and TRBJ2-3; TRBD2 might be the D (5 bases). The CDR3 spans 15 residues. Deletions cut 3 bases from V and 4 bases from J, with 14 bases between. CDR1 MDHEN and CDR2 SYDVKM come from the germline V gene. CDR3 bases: TGTGCCAGCAGTTTCCGTGGACTGATATCAGATACGCAGTATTTT. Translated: CASSFRGLISDTQYF.

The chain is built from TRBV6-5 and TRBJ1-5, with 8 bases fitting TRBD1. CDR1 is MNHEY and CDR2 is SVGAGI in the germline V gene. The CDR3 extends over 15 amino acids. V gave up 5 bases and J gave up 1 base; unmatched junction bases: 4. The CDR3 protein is CASSRDRLSNQPQHF. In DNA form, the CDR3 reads TGTGCCAGCAGTCGGGACAGGTTGAGCAATCAGCCCCAGCATTTT.

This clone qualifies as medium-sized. Here the CDR3 DNA reads TGTGCCAGCAGCCATCACACCGGGGTCACCGGGGAGCTGTTTTTT. Its translation: CASSHHTGVTGELFF. The rearrangement joins TRBV4-2 to TRBJ2-2; the D gene is possibly TRBD2 (5 bases). The CDR3 totals 15 residues. Germline lookup yields CDR1 LGHNA and CDR2 YNFKEQ. Trimming left V 3 bases short and J 4 bases short, with 12 bases between.

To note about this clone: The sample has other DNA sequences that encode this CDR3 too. Written as DNA, the CDR3 is TGCGCCAGCAGCTTAGGGACAGGGGGAGAGACCCAGTACTTC. Amino acid sequence: CASSLGTGGETQYF. The genes are TRBV5-1 and TRBJ2-5; 11 nucleotides align to TRBD1. The CDR3 runs 14 residues. From germline, CDR1 is SGHRS and CDR2 YFSETQ. The trim removed 2 bases at V and 4 bases at J, leaving 1 base unmatched. Drawing the rest from reference TRBV5-1 and TRBJ2-5, the complete variable domain is KAGVTQTPRYLIKTRGQQVTLSCSPISGHRSVSWYQQTPGQGLQFLFEYFSETQRNKGNFPGRFSGRQFSNSRSEMNVSTLELGDSALYLCASSLGTGGETQYFGPGTRLLVL.

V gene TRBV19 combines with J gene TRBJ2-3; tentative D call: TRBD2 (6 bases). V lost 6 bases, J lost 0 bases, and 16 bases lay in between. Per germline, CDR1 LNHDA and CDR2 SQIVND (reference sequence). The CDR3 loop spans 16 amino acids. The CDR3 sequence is CASSSLLGRSTDTQYF. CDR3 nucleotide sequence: TGTGCCAGTAGCTCCCTTTTAGGGAGGAGCACAGATACGCAGTATTTT.

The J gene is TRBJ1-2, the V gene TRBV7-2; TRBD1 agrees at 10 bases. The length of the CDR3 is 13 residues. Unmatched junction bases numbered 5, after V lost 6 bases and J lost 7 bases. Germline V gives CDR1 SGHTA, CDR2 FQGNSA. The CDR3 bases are TGTGCCAGCAGACGGGACAGGGGAGGTGGCTACACCTTC. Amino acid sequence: CASRRDRGGGYTF.

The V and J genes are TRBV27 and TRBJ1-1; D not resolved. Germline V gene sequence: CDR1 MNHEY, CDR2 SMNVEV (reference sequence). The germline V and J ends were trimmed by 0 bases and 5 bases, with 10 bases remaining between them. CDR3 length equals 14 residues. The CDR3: CASSLSSGLTEAFF. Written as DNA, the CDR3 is TGTGCCAGCAGTTTATCGTCGGGTTTGACTGAAGCTTTCTTT.

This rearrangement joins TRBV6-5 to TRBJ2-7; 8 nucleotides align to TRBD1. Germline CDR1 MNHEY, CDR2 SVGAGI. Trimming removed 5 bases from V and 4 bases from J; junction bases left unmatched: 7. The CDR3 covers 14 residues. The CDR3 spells CASSTRTGPYEQYF. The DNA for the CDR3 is TGTGCCAGCAGTACAAGGACAGGGCCGTACGAGCAGTACTTC.

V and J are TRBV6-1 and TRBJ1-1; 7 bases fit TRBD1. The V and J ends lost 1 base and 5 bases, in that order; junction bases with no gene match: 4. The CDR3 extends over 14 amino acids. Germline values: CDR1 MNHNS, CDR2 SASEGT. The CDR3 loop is CASSEGQGETEAFF. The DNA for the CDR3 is TGTGCCAGCAGTGAAGGACAGGGTGAGACTGAAGCTTTCTTT.

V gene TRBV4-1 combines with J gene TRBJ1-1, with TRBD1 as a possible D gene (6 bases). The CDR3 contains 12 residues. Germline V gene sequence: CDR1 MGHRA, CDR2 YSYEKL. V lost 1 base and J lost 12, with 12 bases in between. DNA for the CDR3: TGCGCCAGCAGCCAAGTTCAGGGGCCAACTTTCTTT. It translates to CASSQVQGPTFF.

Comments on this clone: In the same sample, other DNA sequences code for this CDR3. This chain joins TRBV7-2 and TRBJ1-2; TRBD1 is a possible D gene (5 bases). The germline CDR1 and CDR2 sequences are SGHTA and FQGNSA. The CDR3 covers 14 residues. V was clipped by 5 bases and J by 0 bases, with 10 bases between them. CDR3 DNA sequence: TGTGCCAGCAGCCCCGGGGGATCTAACTATGGCTACACCTTC. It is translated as CASSPGGSNYGYTF.

The CDR3 DNA is TGTGCCAGCAGTGAAGCTGAGGCTAGCGGGGAACAAGAGACCCAGTACTTC. Translating gives CASSEAEASGEQETQYF. V is TRBV2 and J is TRBJ2-5; 9 nucleotides agree with TRBD2. This CDR3 has 17 amino acids. V was clipped by 0 bases and J by 2 bases; unmatched bases: 7. Germline CDR1 is SNHLY and CDR2 is FYNNEI. The full variable domain, its missing parts supplied by reference TRBV2 and TRBJ2-5, is EPEVTQTPSHQVTQMGQEVILRCVPISNHLYFYWYRQILGQKVEFLVSFYNNEISEKSEIFDDQFSVERPDGSNFTLKIRSTKLEDSAMYFCASSEAEASGEQETQYFGPGTRLLVL.

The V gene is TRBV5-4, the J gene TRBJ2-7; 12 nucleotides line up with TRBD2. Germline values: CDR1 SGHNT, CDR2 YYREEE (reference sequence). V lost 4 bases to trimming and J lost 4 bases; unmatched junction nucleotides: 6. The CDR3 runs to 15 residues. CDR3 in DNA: TGTGCCAGCAGCCGCCAGACTAGCGGGAGATACGAGCAGTACTTC. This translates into CASSRQTSGRYEQYF.

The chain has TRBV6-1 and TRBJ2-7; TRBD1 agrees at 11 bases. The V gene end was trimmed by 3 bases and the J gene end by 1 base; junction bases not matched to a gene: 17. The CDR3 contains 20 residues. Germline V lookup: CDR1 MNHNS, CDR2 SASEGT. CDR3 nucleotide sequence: TGTGCCAGCAGTGACTTTATTAGGGGACAGGGGGGTTCGGGATCCTACGAGCAGTACTTC. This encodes CASSDFIRGQGGSGSYEQYF.

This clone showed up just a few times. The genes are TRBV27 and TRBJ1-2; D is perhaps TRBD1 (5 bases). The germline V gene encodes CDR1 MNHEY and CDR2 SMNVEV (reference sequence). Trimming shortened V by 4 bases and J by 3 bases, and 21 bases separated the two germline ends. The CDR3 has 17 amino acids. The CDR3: CASSSIHSDWGHYGYTF. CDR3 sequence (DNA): TGTGCCAGCAGTTCGATCCACTCGGACTGGGGACACTATGGCTACACCTTC.

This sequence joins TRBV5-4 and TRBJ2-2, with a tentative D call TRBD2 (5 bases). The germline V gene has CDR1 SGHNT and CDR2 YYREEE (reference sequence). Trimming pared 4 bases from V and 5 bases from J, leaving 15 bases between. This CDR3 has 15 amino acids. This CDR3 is CASSLGLFPTGELFF. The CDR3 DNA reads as TGTGCCAGCAGCCTCGGACTGTTCCCTACCGGGGAGCTGTTTTTT.

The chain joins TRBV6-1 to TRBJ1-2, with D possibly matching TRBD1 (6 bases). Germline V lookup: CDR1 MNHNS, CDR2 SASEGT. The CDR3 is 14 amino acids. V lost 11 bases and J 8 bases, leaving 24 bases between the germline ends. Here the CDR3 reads CAGNRDTPSMGYTF. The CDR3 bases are TGTGCCGGCAACCGGGACACCCCTAGTATGGGCTACACCTTC.

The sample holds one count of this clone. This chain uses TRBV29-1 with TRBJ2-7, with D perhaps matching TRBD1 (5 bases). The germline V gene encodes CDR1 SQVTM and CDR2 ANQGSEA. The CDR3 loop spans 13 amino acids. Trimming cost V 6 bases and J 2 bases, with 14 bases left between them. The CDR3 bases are TGCAGCGTCCTTCCAGGGCCAGCCTACGAGCAGTACTTC. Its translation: CSVLPGPAYEQYF.

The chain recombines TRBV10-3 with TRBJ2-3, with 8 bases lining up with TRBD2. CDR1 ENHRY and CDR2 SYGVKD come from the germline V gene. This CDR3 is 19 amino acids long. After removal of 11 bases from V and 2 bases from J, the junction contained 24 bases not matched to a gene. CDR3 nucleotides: TGTGCCTCCATGGGGGTAACTTCGAAGACTAGCGCCACCACAGATACGCAGTATTTT. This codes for CASMGVTSKTSATTDTQYF.

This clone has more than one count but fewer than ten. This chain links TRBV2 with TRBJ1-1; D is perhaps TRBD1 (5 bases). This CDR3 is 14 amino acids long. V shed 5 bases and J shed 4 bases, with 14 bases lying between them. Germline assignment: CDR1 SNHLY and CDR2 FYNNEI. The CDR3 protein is CASSRGGASTEAFF. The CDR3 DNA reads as TGTGCCAGCAGTCGGGGAGGGGCCTCCACTGAAGCTTTCTTT. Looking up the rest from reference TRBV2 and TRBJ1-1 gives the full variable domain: EPEVTQTPSHQVTQMGQEVILRCVPISNHLYFYWYRQILGQKVEFLVSFYNNEISEKSEIFDDQFSVERPDGSNFTLKIRSTKLEDSAMYFCASSRGGASTEAFFGQGTRLTVV.